These 27 T cell receptor beta chains were all obtained from the same sample, sequenced in a study of shared clonotypes between healthy human individuals. The naive CD8 population came from CD45RO-negative cells selected for CCR7, without terminally differentiated effector memory CD45RA+ cells. Assay used: immunoSEQ multiplex PCR; TCRdb lists only in-frame clones, some missing. This table holds under 1 million clones, nearly 95% found once. The sample consisted of naive CD8+ T cells sorted from blood. The receptor set was obtained from a man aged 25-45 years in good health.

The chain combines TRBV29-1 with TRBJ2-5; possibly TRBD2 for D (5 bases). The V gene lost 7 bases and the J gene lost 3 bases, with 12 bases spanning the gap. Germline-derived CDR1 and CDR2 are SQVTM and ANQGSEA. There are 12 residues in the CDR3. CDR3 sequence reads: CSARGNEETQYF. The CDR3 DNA is TGCAGCGCCCGAGGGAACGAAGAGACCCAGTACTTC.

Only one count was recorded for this clone. This same CDR3 is encoded by further DNA sequences in the sample. V and J are TRBV7-9 and TRBJ2-7; weak D call: TRBD2 (5 bases). CDR1 and CDR2 from the germline V gene are SEHNR and FQNEAQ (reference sequence). V was cut by 2 bases and J by 3 bases, with 11 bases left in between. CDR3 size: 14 residues. The CDR3 DNA is TGTGCCAGCAGCTTAACCTCGGGGAGCTACGAGCAGTACTTC. It encodes CASSLTSGSYEQYF.

This clone was counted between two and nine times. The gene calls are TRBV28 and TRBJ2-2, with 7 positions matching TRBD1. The germline CDR1 and CDR2 sequences are MDHEN and SYDVKM. This CDR3 is 12 amino acids long. J lost 6 bases, V lost 6 bases, and 1 base had no gene match. The CDR3 here is CASRTGSGELFF. The CDR3 DNA reads TGTGCCAGCAGGACAGGGTCCGGGGAGCTGTTTTTT.

This clone has more than one count but fewer than ten. This chain links TRBV6-6 with TRBJ2-7, with 13 bases matching TRBD2. Germline V CDR1 and CDR2: MNHNY, SVGAGI (reference sequence). The CDR3 spans 15 residues. J lost 7 bases, V lost 5 bases, and 8 bases had no gene match. The CDR3 spells CASSDGLAGDQEQYF. In DNA, the CDR3 is TGTGCCAGCAGTGACGGACTAGCGGGAGATCAAGAGCAGTACTTC.

The chain links TRBV5-4 to TRBJ2-7; the D is unclear. This CDR3 comprises 15 residues. Germline V gene data show CDR1 as SGHNT and CDR2 as YYREEE (reference sequence). V was cut by 3 bases and J by 1 base, with 14 bases left in between. The CDR3, as DNA: TGTGCCAGCAGCTGGGCCCCAGACACTTCCTACGAGCAGTACTTC. Protein: CASSWAPDTSYEQYF.

The chain joins TRBV28 to TRBJ2-1; 10 nucleotides line up with TRBD1. The germline V gene has CDR1 MDHEN and CDR2 SYDVKM. There are 15 residues in the CDR3. Unmatched junction bases numbered 8, after V lost 5 bases and J lost 7 bases. In nucleotides, the CDR3 is TGTGCCAGCAGTCGCCGACAGGGGGCGGGTAATGAGCAGTTCTTC. Translated: CASSRRQGAGNEQFF.

This rearrangement joins TRBV10-1 to TRBJ2-7; D tentatively reads TRBD1 or TRBD2 (5 bases each). Germline V CDR1 and CDR2: WNHNN, SYGVQD (reference sequence). This CDR3 region has 14 residues. Trimming pared 5 bases from V and 0 bases from J, leaving 11 bases between. The chain's CDR3 is CASSSTGASYEQYF. The CDR3 coding sequence is TGCGCCAGCAGTTCGACCGGGGCCTCCTACGAGCAGTACTTC.

In regard to this clone: It may be a read error: a sequence one base away is much more abundant. The rearrangement uses TRBV30 and TRBJ1-3; TRBD1 might be the D (6 bases). The CDR3 is 13 residues long. V lost 1 base and J 2 bases, leaving 6 bases between the germline ends. Germline lookup yields CDR1 GTSNPN and CDR2 SVGIG (reference sequence). The CDR3 here is CAWSAGAGNTIYF. The CDR3 DNA reads TGTGCCTGGAGTGCAGGGGCTGGAAACACCATATATTTT.

This rearrangement joins TRBV29-1 to TRBJ2-7; 10 bases are shared with TRBD1. V trimming: 5 bases; J trimming: 2 bases; junction bases outside the gene matches: 6. Germline V gives CDR1 SQVTM, CDR2 ANQGSEA. The CDR3 covers 14 residues. CDR3 loop: CSVRAGQGTYEQYF. The CDR3 DNA is TGCAGCGTTAGAGCGGGACAGGGGACCTACGAGCAGTACTTC.

J is TRBJ2-7 and V is TRBV7-6; D gene ambiguous. V was cut by 0 bases and J by 6 bases, with 12 bases left in between. CDR1 is SGHVS and CDR2 is FNYEAQ in the germline V gene. This CDR3 has 14 residues. The DNA of the CDR3 is TGTGCCAGCAGCTTAGCGCTAGAAGGGCCCGAGCAGTACTTC. Its protein product is CASSLALEGPEQYF.

The chain uses TRBV29-1 and TRBJ2-4; the D gene is possibly TRBD1 (6 bases). CDR3 size: 13 residues. Per germline, CDR1 SQVTM and CDR2 ANQGSEA. The V end was cut by 8 bases, the J end by 2 bases, with 13 bases between. Written as DNA, the CDR3 is TGCAGCTCTGTGGGGGCAACCAAAAACATTCAGTACTTC. The encoded protein is CSSVGATKNIQYF. Filled out from reference TRBV29-1 and TRBJ2-4, the complete variable domain reads SAVISQKPSRDICQRGTSLTIQCQVDSQVTMMFWYRQQPGQSLTLIATANQGSEATYESGFVIDKFPISRPNLTFSTLTVSNMSPEDSSIYLCSSVGATKNIQYFGAGTRLSVL.

The chain combines TRBV27 with TRBJ2-3; D may be TRBD2 (5 bases). The CDR3 sequence is 15 residues long. Trimming left V 2 bases short and J 0 bases short, with 9 bases between. The V gene's germline CDR1 is MNHEY and CDR2 SMNVEV (reference sequence). The CDR3 nucleotides read TGTGCCAGCAGTTTAGCCCAGCGGAGCACAGATACGCAGTATTTT. Translation: CASSLAQRSTDTQYF.

This clone was seen a single time. The chain combines TRBV7-8 with TRBJ1-1; possible D gene TRBD1, 5 bases. Germline assignment: CDR1 SGHVS and CDR2 FQNEAQ. V lost 1 base and J lost 4, with 10 bases in between. CDR3 length equals 14 residues. CDR3 nucleotide sequence: TGTGCCAGCAGCTTAGGGGGAGGGACCACTGAAGCTTTCTTT. Translating gives CASSLGGGTTEAFF. The full variable domain, rest sourced from reference TRBV7-8 and TRBJ1-1, is GAGVSQSPRYKVAKRGQDVALRCDPISGHVSLFWYQQALGQGPEFLTYFQNEAQLDKSGLPSDRFFAERPEGSVSTLKIQRTQQEDSAVYLCASSLGGGTTEAFFGQGTRLTVV.

The genes are TRBV5-6 and TRBJ2-5; weak D call: TRBD1 (6 bases). The CDR3 consists of 15 residues. V was clipped by 2 bases and J by 2 bases, with 13 bases between them. Per germline, CDR1 SGHDT and CDR2 YYEEEE. The CDR3 is CASSLQGHGQETQYF. In nucleotides, the CDR3 is TGTGCCAGCAGCTTACAGGGACATGGGCAAGAGACCCAGTACTTC.

The chain carries TRBV6-5 and TRBJ2-5; no definite D call. Germline V gene lookup returns CDR1 MNHEY and CDR2 SVGAGI. The CDR3 spans 14 residues. Trimming removed 4 bases at V and 1 base at J, with 10 bases between. The CDR3 region has the DNA TGTGCCAGCAGTTCATCTCCGCGCCAAGAGACCCAGTACTTC. Translation gives CASSSSPRQETQYF.

This CDR3 is CASSLDGTYTDTQYF. The CDR3 DNA reads as TGTGCCAGCAGCTTAGACGGGACCTACACAGATACGCAGTATTTT. The chain is built from TRBV7-3 and TRBJ2-3; D is tentatively TRBD1 or TRBD2 (5 bases each). Germline assignment: CDR1 SGHTA and CDR2 FQGTGA. The ends were cut back, 2 bases at V and 2 bases at J, with 11 bases in the middle. The CDR3 loop spans 15 amino acids.

V is TRBV5-1 and J is TRBJ2-1, with D uncertain. V was shortened by 0 bases and J by 0 bases, with 10 bases between the two germline ends. The germline CDR1 and CDR2 sequences are SGHRS and YFSETQ. CDR3 length: 16 residues. The CDR3 DNA follows: TGCGCCAGCAGCTTGGACTGGTGGAGCTCCTACAATGAGCAGTTCTTC. Protein sequence: CASSLDWWSSYNEQFF.

This chain connects TRBV27 to TRBJ2-3; 8 bases are shared with TRBD1. The junction had 11 bases not matched to a gene; V was cut back by 0 bases and J by 6 bases. The length of the CDR3 is 17 residues. CDR1 MNHEY and CDR2 SMNVEV come from the germline V gene (reference sequence). The CDR3 loop is CASSLSRTGWVVDTQYF. In DNA form, the CDR3 reads TGTGCCAGCAGTTTATCGAGGACAGGGTGGGTAGTGGATACGCAGTATTTT.

CDR3 bases: TGCGCCAGCAGCTTGGGTGGACAGGGCGCAGATACGCAGTATTTT. Its translation: CASSLGGQGADTQYF. The genes are TRBV5-1 and TRBJ2-3, with 8 bases aligning to TRBD1. Germline V gene sequence: CDR1 SGHRS, CDR2 YFSETQ. V was clipped by 0 bases and J by 4 bases; unmatched bases: 4. CDR3 length: 15 amino acids.

The V call is TRBV27, the J call TRBJ2-2; the match to TRBD2 covers 7 bases. This CDR3 contains 15 residues. With V trimmed by 6 bases and J by 5 bases, 9 bases remained unmatched. In germline, CDR1 is MNHEY, CDR2 SMNVEV (reference sequence). The CDR3 spells CASSGTMTPTGELFF. Here the CDR3 DNA reads TGTGCCAGCAGCGGGACTATGACCCCGACCGGGGAGCTGTTTTTT.

The chain recombines TRBV30 with TRBJ1-1; TRBD1 is a possible D gene (6 bases). Germline CDR1 and CDR2: GTSNPN and SVGIG (reference sequence). Trimming pared 0 bases from V and 4 bases from J, leaving 9 bases between. The CDR3 has 13 residues. In nucleotides, the CDR3 is TGTGCCTGGAGTGTAGGGGGGATCACTGAAGCTTTCTTT. Amino acids: CAWSVGGITEAFF.

This clone was found once. The chain joins TRBV7-9 to TRBJ2-1; 9 positions match TRBD2. The V gene end was trimmed by 1 base and the J gene end by 6 bases; junction bases not matched to a gene: 10. This CDR3 region has 17 residues. CDR1 is SEHNR, CDR2 FQNEAQ, per germline (reference sequence). Here the CDR3 reads CASSLGSAGGLGNEQFF. The CDR3 bases are TGTGCCAGCAGCTTAGGGTCAGCGGGAGGTTTAGGCAATGAGCAGTTCTTC.

The chain joins TRBV9 to TRBJ2-7; 7 positions match TRBD2. CDR3 length: 13 residues. Per the germline V gene, CDR1 is SGDLS and CDR2 is YYNGEE. Trimming took 3 bases from V and 2 from J; bases not matched to a gene: 2. Here the CDR3 reads CASSEAGTYEQYF. CDR3 coding DNA: TGTGCCAGCAGCGAAGCGGGAACCTACGAGCAGTACTTC.

This clone was observed a single time. CDR3 coding DNA: TGTGCCAGCAGCTTAGGTATCGGTGCGGGAAAAAGTCGAGCTTTCTTT. It translates to CASSLGIGAGKSRAFF. The chain is built from TRBV7-9 and TRBJ1-1; D not resolved. Trimming removed 1 base from V and 10 bases from J, with 22 bases in between. Germline CDR1 reads SEHNR; CDR2 reads FQNEAQ (reference sequence). CDR3 size: 16 residues.

The chain employs TRBV29-1 and TRBJ2-1; D is ambiguous. Trimming left V 1 base short and J 3 bases short, with 10 bases between. CDR3 length equals 14 residues. Germline lookup yields CDR1 SQVTM and CDR2 ANQGSEA. CDR3 bases: TGCAGCGTTGAAGTCGTCGGCCGCTACAATGAGCAGTTCTTC. It translates to CSVEVVGRYNEQFF.

The sample holds one count of this clone. V gene TRBV9 combines with J gene TRBJ2-1; TRBD1 aligns across 9 bases. Germline CDR1 SGDLS, CDR2 YYNGEE. The CDR3 length is 17 residues. J gave up 4 bases and V 0 bases, and 8 bases lay outside the gene matches. CDR3 in amino acids: CASSVASGTGFYNEQFF. The CDR3, as DNA: TGTGCCAGCAGCGTAGCCTCCGGGACAGGGTTTTACAATGAGCAGTTCTTC.

V usage is TRBV29-1 and J usage is TRBJ1-2, with unresolved D. From germline, CDR1 is SQVTM and CDR2 ANQGSEA. Deletions cut 0 bases from V and 3 bases from J, with 17 bases between. This CDR3 is 16 amino acids long. CDR3 nucleotides: TGCAGCGTTGAAGATCCAGATACTTACTACGACTATGGCTACACCTTC. This translates into CSVEDPDTYYDYGYTF.